This T cell receptor beta chain originates from a study of T cell responses to AZD1222 COVID-19 vaccine. Note on this clone: The same CDR3 also results from other DNA sequences found in this sample.

Some clones are missing from TCRdb's copy, which holds only in-frame ones; the method was immunoSEQ multiplex PCR. The repertoire consists of 110,000 to 150,000 clones, with roughly 90% occurring once and the leading ten covering more than 1.5%. The V gene's germline CDR1 is SGHRS and CDR2 YFSETQ. Trimming at V came to 0 bases and at J to 6 bases, leaving 0 bases not matched to a gene. The CDR3 consists of 15 residues. The clonotype originates from an adult who received the AZD1222 COVID-19 vaccine. Sample: peripheral blood, taken 28 days after the second AZD1222 dose. The chain uses TRBV5-1 and TRBJ1-6; 10 bases line up with TRBD1. The CDR3 coding sequence is TGCGCCAGCAGCTTGGGGACAGGGGGTAATTCACCCCTCCACTTT. Translating gives CASSLGTGGNSPLHF.